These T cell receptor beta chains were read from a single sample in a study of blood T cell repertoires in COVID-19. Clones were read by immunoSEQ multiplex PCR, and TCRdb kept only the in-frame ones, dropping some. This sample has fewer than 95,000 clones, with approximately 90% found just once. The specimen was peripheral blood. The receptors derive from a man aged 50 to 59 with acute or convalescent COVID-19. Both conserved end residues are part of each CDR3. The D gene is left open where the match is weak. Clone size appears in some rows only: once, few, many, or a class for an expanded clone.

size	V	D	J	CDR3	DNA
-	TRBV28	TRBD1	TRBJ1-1	CASSSGQGLNTEAFF	TGTGCCAGCAGTTCTGGACAGGGGTTGAACACTGAAGCTTTCTTT
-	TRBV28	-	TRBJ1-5	CASSSPPGAGNQPQHF	TGTGCCAGCAGTTCCCCCCCGGGAGCGGGCAATCAGCCCCAGCATTTT
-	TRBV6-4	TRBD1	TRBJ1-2	CASSDFGQGYGYTF	TGTGCCAGCAGTGACTTCGGACAGGGCTATGGCTACACCTTC
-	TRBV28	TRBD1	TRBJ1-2	CASSSALGQGHGYTF	TGTGCCAGCAGTTCCGCCCTGGGACAGGGTCACGGCTACACCTTC
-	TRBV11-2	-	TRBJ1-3	CASSVLTAISGNTIYF	TGTGCCAGCAGCGTTCTTACAGCTATCTCTGGAAACACCATATATTTT
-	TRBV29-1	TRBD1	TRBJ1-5	CSVNQGGNQPQHF	TGCAGCGTTAATCAGGGGGGCAATCAGCCCCAGCATTTT
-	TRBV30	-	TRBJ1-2	CAWTDRYGYTF	TGTGCCTGGACCGACAGGTATGGCTACACCTTC
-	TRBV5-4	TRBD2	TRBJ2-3	CASSPQRGSTDTQYF	TGTGCCAGCAGCCCCCAGCGGGGGAGCACAGATACGCAGTATTTT
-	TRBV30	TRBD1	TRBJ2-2	CAWSTGQGLAGELFF	TGTGCCTGGAGCACGGGACAGGGATTGGCCGGGGAGCTGTTTTTT
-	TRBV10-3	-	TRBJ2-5	CAIQDRQETQYF	TGTGCCATCCAGGACAGACAAGAGACCCAGTACTTC
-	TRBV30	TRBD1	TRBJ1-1	CASTPLGAGGKMNTEAFF	TGTGCCTCTACTCCTCTGGGGGCAGGGGGAAAAATGAACACTGAAGCTTTCTTT
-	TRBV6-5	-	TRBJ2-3	CATNHRRYGTQYF	TGTGCCACGAACCACCGGCGGTATGGTACGCAGTATTTT
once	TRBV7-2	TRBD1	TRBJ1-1	CASSLRTGALNTEAFF	TGTGCCAGCAGCTTACGGACAGGGGCATTGAACACTGAAGCTTTCTTT
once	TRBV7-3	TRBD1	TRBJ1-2	CASSLNGRGLLGYTF	TGTGCCAGCAGCTTAAACGGCAGGGGGCTGTTGGGCTACACCTTC
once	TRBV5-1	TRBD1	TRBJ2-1	CASSRQGFDEQFF	TGCGCCAGCAGCCGACAGGGGTTCGATGAGCAGTTCTTC
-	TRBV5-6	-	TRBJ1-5	CASSLAGVNQPQHF	TGTGCCAGCAGCTTGGCGGGGGTCAATCAGCCCCAGCATTTT
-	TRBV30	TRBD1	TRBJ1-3	CAWSVLGQGANTIYF	TGTGCCTGGAGTGTACTGGGACAGGGGGCAAACACCATATATTTT
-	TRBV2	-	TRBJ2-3	CASNEGYGTDTQYF	TGTGCCAGCAACGAGGGTTACGGCACAGATACGCAGTATTTT
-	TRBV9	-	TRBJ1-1	CASSTTGNTEAFF	TGTGCCAGCAGCACCACAGGGAACACTGAAGCTTTCTTT
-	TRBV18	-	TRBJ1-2	CASAIRTDNYGYTF	TGTGCCAGCGCGATTCGGACAGATAACTATGGCTACACCTTC
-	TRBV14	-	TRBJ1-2	CASSPGLGTPHRGYTF	TGTGCCAGCAGCCCCGGTTTGGGGACACCGCATCGAGGCTACACCTTC
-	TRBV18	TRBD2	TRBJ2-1	CASSPRGGAQFF	TGTGCCAGCTCACCGCGCGGGGGGGCCCAGTTCTTC
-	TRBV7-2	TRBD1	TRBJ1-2	CASSPRQGQDGDGYTF	TGTGCCAGCAGCCCGAGACAGGGGCAGGATGGTGATGGCTACACCTTC
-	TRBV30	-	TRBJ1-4	CAHQPAGINEKLFF	TGTGCCCACCAGCCGGCAGGGATAAATGAAAAACTGTTTTTT
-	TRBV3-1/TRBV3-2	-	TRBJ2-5	CASNLPSETQYF	TGTGCCAGCAACCTGCCCAGTGAGACCCAGTACTTC
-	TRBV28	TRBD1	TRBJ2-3	CAGSDRTGGTDTQYF	TGTGCCGGCAGCGACAGGACAGGGGGCACAGATACGCAGTATTTT
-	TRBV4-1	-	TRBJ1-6	CASSQVPTGGSDSPLHF	TGCGCCAGCAGCCAAGTTCCCACGGGGGGGTCTGATTCACCCCTCCACTTT
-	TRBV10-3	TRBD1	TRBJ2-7	CAISEVQGGPGEQYF	TGTGCCATCAGTGAGGTACAGGGGGGACCCGGCGAGCAGTACTTC
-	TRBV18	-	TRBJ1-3	CASSGLTNEAGNTIYF	TGTGCCAGCTCCGGCCTCACAAACGAGGCCGGAAACACCATATATTTT
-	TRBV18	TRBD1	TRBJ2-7	CASSPPAQGPSEQYF	TGTGCCAGCTCACCACCGGCACAGGGGCCCTCCGAGCAGTACTTC
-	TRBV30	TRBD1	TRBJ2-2	CAWSSGTGRAGELFF	TGTGCCTGGAGCTCCGGGACAGGGCGTGCCGGGGAGCTGTTTTTT
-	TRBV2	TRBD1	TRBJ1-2	CASSEYIQGIYGYTF	TGTGCCAGCAGTGAATATATACAGGGGATCTATGGCTACACCTTC
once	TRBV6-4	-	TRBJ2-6	CASSPGSGANVLTF	TGTGCCAGCAGCCCGGGCTCTGGGGCCAACGTCCTGACTTTC
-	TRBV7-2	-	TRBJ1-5	CASRHDQGNQPQHF	TGTGCCAGCAGACATGATCAGGGCAATCAGCCCCAGCATTTT
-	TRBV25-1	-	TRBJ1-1	CASSEELERGGNTEAFF	TGTGCCAGCAGTGAAGAACTTGAACGGGGGGGCAACACTGAAGCTTTCTTT
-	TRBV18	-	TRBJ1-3	CASSPSRSGNTIYF	TGTGCCAGCTCACCTAGTAGATCTGGAAACACCATATATTTT
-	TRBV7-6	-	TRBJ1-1	CASSLARNMNTEAFF	TGTGCCAGCAGCTTAGCGCGGAACATGAACACTGAAGCTTTCTTT
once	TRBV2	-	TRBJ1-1	CASSLDLNTEAFF	TGTGCCAGCAGTCTCGACTTGAACACTGAAGCTTTCTTT
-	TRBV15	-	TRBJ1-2	CATSQQINYGYTF	TGTGCCACCAGCCAACAGATCAACTATGGCTACACCTTC
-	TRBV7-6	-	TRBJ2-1	CASSLGVPGSSYNEQFF	TGTGCCAGCAGCTTAGGTGTTCCCGGGAGCTCCTACAATGAGCAGTTCTTC
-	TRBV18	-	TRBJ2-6	CASSRAGGDGANVLTF	TGTGCCAGCTCACGCGCCGGAGGGGACGGGGCCAACGTCCTGACTTTC
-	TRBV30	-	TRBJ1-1	CAWSPRRDSRNTEAFF	TGTGCCTGGTCCCCCCGTAGGGACTCAAGGAACACTGAAGCTTTCTTT
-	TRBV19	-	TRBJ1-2	CASSIGGLVVYGYTF	TGTGCCAGTAGTATTGGGGGCCTCGTAGTATATGGCTACACCTTC
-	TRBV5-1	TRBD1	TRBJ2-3	CASRAGTEIDTQYF	TGCGCCAGCAGAGCCGGGACAGAAATAGATACGCAGTATTTT
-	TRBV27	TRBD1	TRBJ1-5	CASSKRTGYSNQPQHF	TGTGCCAGCAGTAAACGGACAGGATATAGCAATCAGCCCCAGCATTTT
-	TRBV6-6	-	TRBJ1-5	CASGATTNQPQHF	TGTGCCAGCGGGGCCACAACCAATCAGCCCCAGCATTTT
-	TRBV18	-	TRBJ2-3	CASSPSQGTDTQYF	TGTGCCAGCTCACCCTCACAGGGAACAGATACGCAGTATTTT
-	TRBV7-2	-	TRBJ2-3	CASSLDASADTQYF	TGTGCCAGCAGCTTAGACGCTAGCGCGGATACGCAGTATTTT
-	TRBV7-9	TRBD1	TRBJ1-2	CASSQDRGSSGYTF	TGTGCCAGCAGTCAAGACAGGGGGTCTTCAGGCTACACCTTC